The next 29 T cell receptor beta chains were all read from a single sample in a study of tissue T cells after allogeneic stem cell transplantation (dated by TCRdb to between 2020 and 2023). Reading the label with the study, this specimen's time point is: mouse harvest day 14 after allogeneic transplant. Mouse grafts combined 10^7 T-cell-depleted bone marrow cells with 10^6 splenic CD5+ T cells, given via tail vein injection. The library was obtained by the immunoSEQ multiplex PCR assay. Here the immuneACCESS table is served through TCRdb, limited to in-frame sequences with V and J called. Missing clones are a known gap in these copies; in checked studies unresolved V genes cover under half, and the rest lacks a known reason. The sample table records about 9,000 clones; 37% of these occur just once. Roughly 3.5% of the sample is held by the ten biggest clonotypes. Sequenced sample: skin. The receptors come from a female BALB/c mouse given C57BL/6 T cells with graft-versus-host disease after an allogeneic hematopoietic cell transplant.

Comment on this clone: Any gene name here is a mouse gene name. The CDR3 end is not reached by the read, which stops 1 residue before it; the germline J gene fills it in. V is TRBV3 and J is TRBJ1-4; D is uncertain. The CDR3 is made up of 14 amino acids. V was cut by 1 base and J by 3 bases, with 6 bases left in between. Germline V gene sequence: CDR1 SNHLY, CDR2 FYNGKV (reference sequence). The sequenced CDR3 bases are TGTGCCAGCAGCTTAGGTTCTGCCAACGAAAGATTATTT. It yields the protein CASSLGSANERLF. The entire CDR3 protein is CASSLGSANERLFF. The whole variable domain, remainder taken from reference TRBV3 and TRBJ1-4, is GPKVLQIPSHQIIDMGQMVTLNCDPVSNHLYFYWYKQILGQQMEFLVNFYNGKVMEKSKLFKDQFSVERPDGSYFTLKIQPTALEDSAVYFCASSLGSANERLFFGHGTKLSVL.

Worth noting for this clone: Gene names and germline match the mouse. The CDR3 extends 1 residue past the end of the read, so its final part is completed from the germline J gene. The chain recombines TRBV16 with TRBJ2-7; TRBD1 aligns across 9 bases. V dropped 6 bases and J dropped 4; count of bases not matched to a gene: 4. Germline V lookup: CDR1 SGHSA, CDR2 FRNQAP. This CDR3 is 13 amino acids long. The sequenced part of the CDR3 DNA is TGTGCAAGCAGGACCGGGACAGGGTATGAACAGTAC. Its translation is CASRTGTGYEQY. The full CDR3 reads CASRTGTGYEQYF.

This clone was detected only a few times. The gene names here belong to mouse. The observed sequence ends 1 residue before the CDR3 terminus, with the missing tail filled in from the germline J gene. The chain combines TRBV23 with TRBJ1-1. This CDR3 contains 13 residues. Germline CDR1 and CDR2: KGHTA and FQNQQP. The CDR3 sequence is CSSSQRQYTEVFF. CDR3 DNA (partial): TGCTCCAGCAGTCAGAGGCAGTACACAGAAGTCTTC.

Of note for this clone: Gene and germline names: mouse. CDR3 protein: CSSSPQGGGNERLFF. The CDR3 bases that were read are TGCTCCAGCAGTCCACAGGGAGGGGGCAACGAAAGATTATTT. This sequence joins TRBV23 and TRBJ1-4; TRBD1 reflects the table's D call only, with no check against the DNA. The CDR3 end falls 1 residue outside the read, so it is completed with the germline J gene. CDR3 size: 15 residues. Germline values: CDR1 KGHTA, CDR2 FQNQQP.

Turning to this clone: Gene names and germline refer to mouse. CDR3 sequence reads: CASSFDWGAYEQYF. CDR3 DNA, as far as it was read: TGTGCAAGCAGCTTCGACTGGGGCGCCTATGAACAGTAC. The gene calls are TRBV16 and TRBJ2-7; 8 positions agree with TRBD2. From the germline J gene comes the end of the CDR3, since the read stops 1 residue before it. Germline CDR1 and CDR2: SGHSA and FRNQAP. The CDR3 is 14 residues long. J gave up 2 bases and V 3 bases, and 3 bases lay outside the gene matches.

Only a few counts were recorded for this clone. The listed genes are named as in mouse. Read data end 1 residue before the CDR3 end; the end is taken from the germline J gene. This chain connects TRBV13-3 to TRBJ1-3, with D tentatively TRBD1 (5 bases). The CDR3 is 12 residues long. Germline V lookup: CDR1 NNHDY, CDR2 SYVADS. Trimming removed 3 bases from V and 8 bases from J, with 9 bases in between. Here the CDR3 reads CASSGRGHTLYF. Incomplete CDR3 DNA: TGTGCCAGCAGTGGAAGGGGCCATACGCTCTAT.

The table lists this clone with a few counts. Gene names denote mouse genes. The read halts 1 residue ahead of the CDR3 end, with the missing end drawn from the germline J gene. This chain joins TRBV23 and TRBJ1-1. Germline loops: CDR1 KGHTA, CDR2 FQNQQP. The CDR3 is made up of 14 amino acids. CDR3 region: CSSSQSWGNTEVFF. The CDR3 DNA, read in part, is TGCTCCAGCAGTCAATCCTGGGGAAACACAGAAGTCTTC.

Comment on this clone: Germline and genes here are mouse. The sequenced CDR3 bases are TGCACCTGCAGTGCAGAGTCAGGGGCCTATGAACAGTAC. As protein: CTCSAESGAYEQY. The entire CDR3 sequence reads CTCSAESGAYEQYF. The chain uses TRBV1 and TRBJ2-7; possible D gene TRBD1, 6 bases. Read coverage stops 1 residue before the CDR3 terminus; the germline J gene supplies the remainder. This CDR3 comprises 14 residues. Trimming stripped 0 bases from V and 2 bases from J, with 8 bases between. The germline CDR1 and CDR2 sequences are NSQYPW and LRSPGD (reference sequence).

As to this clone: Germline and genes: mouse. The read ends 1 residue early relative to the CDR3; the germline J gene fills the gap. This rearrangement joins TRBV26 to TRBJ2-5; 9 nucleotides line up with TRBD1. Germline trimming cut 7 bases from V and 2 bases from J; bases unmatched to any gene: 10. There are 16 residues in the CDR3. From germline, CDR1 is KGHPV and CDR2 FQNQEV (reference sequence). The CDR3 loop reads CASNDNRGRGQDTQYF. CDR3 DNA, as far as it was read: TGTGCCAGCAACGATAACAGGGGGCGCGGCCAAGACACCCAGTAC.

This clone ranks as medium-sized. Germline and genes: mouse. The CDR3 is cut off 1 residue early in the read; its end comes from the germline J gene. This chain links TRBV3 with TRBJ1-2; D unresolved. This CDR3 has 14 amino acids. V gave up 2 bases and J gave up 0 bases, with 7 bases separating them. Germline V gene sequence: CDR1 SNHLY, CDR2 FYNGKV (reference sequence). Incomplete CDR3 DNA: TGTGCCAGCAGCTTATGGTCAGCAAACTCCGACTACACC. Translating it yields CASSLWSANSDYT. The whole CDR3 is CASSLWSANSDYTF. The full variable domain, in which reference TRBV3 and TRBJ1-2 provide the parts outside the CDR3, is GPKVLQIPSHQIIDMGQMVTLNCDPVSNHLYFYWYKQILGQQMEFLVNFYNGKVMEKSKLFKDQFSVERPDGSYFTLKIQPTALEDSAVYFCASSLWSANSDYTFGSGTRLLVI.

A note on this clone: Any gene name here is a mouse gene name. The read halts 1 residue ahead of the CDR3 end, with the missing end drawn from the germline J gene. The chain has TRBV14 and TRBJ2-5; 10 positions agree with TRBD2. The V gene end was trimmed by 2 bases and the J gene end by 6 bases; junction bases not matched to a gene: 3. The CDR3 extends over 14 amino acids. Germline values: CDR1 SGHDT, CDR2 FRDEAV. The chain's CDR3 is CASSLTGGTDTQYF. Incomplete CDR3 DNA: TGTGCCAGCAGTTTGACTGGGGGGACCGACACCCAGTAC. Combining the CDR3 with reference TRBV14 and TRBJ2-5 gives the whole variable domain EAGVTQSPRYAVLQEGQAVSFWCDPISGHDTLYWYQQPRDQGPQLLVYFRDEAVIDNSQLPSDRFSAVRPKGTNSTLKIQSAKQGDTATYLCASSLTGGTDTQYFGPGTRLLVL.

As concerns this clone: These gene names are mouse names. Sequencing ends 1 residue short of the CDR3 end; the germline J gene provides the rest. The V call is TRBV3, the J call TRBJ2-1, with TRBD2 identical over 8 bases. J lost 7 bases, V lost 2 bases, and 4 bases had no gene match. Germline V gives CDR1 SNHLY, CDR2 FYNGKV (reference sequence). This CDR3 spans 14 amino acids. CDR3 DNA, as far as it was read: TGTGCCAGCAGCTTACTGGGGGGAGGAGCTGAGCAGTTC. It is translated as CASSLLGGGAEQF. The CDR3 in full is CASSLLGGGAEQFF.

Regarding this clone: Gene names refer to mouse genes. Read sequence stops 1 residue before the CDR3 end, and the germline J gene provides the missing end. V is TRBV23 and J is TRBJ1-4; the table's TRBD1 call for D was not verified on the DNA. There are 13 residues in the CDR3. CDR1 is KGHTA, CDR2 FQNQQP, per germline. CDR3 loop: CSSRTGGGERLFF. Partial CDR3 DNA: TGCTCCAGCAGGACAGGAGGGGGCGAAAGATTATTT.

As to this clone: A much larger clone sits a single nucleotide away, making a read error possible. The germline and genes are mouse ones. The sequence runs out 1 residue before the end of the CDR3; the remainder is reconstructed from the germline J gene. At the DNA level, this CDR3 is encoded by other sequences in the same sample as well. The rearrangement links TRBV23 to TRBJ1-4; the table's TRBD1 call for D was not verified on the DNA. The CDR3 spans 14 residues. Germline assignment: CDR1 KGHTA and CDR2 FQNQQP. The part of the CDR3 DNA that was read is TGCTCCAGCAGCCAATCCTCAGCCAACGAAAGATTATTT. Protein sequence: CSSSQSSANERLF. The CDR3 in full is CSSSQSSANERLFF.

By its share, this clone is medium-sized. Mouse gene names and germline throughout. The read is 1 residue too short to cover the CDR3 end, so that end is filled in from the germline J gene. The rearrangement uses TRBV26 and TRBJ1-3; D remains unclear. Germline V CDR1 and CDR2: KGHPV, FQNQEV (reference sequence). Between the trimmed V and J ends, which lost 3 bases and 0 bases, there was a span of 9 bases. The CDR3 consists of 15 residues. CDR3 protein: CASSLLPASGNTLYF. The covered CDR3 bases are TGTGCCAGCAGTCTTCTGCCAGCTTCTGGAAATACGCTCTAT.

This clone appeared a few times. The germline and genes are mouse ones. Sequencing ends 1 residue short of the CDR3 end; the germline J gene provides the rest. V usage is TRBV15 and J usage is TRBJ2-2; 9 bases fit TRBD2. CDR1 and CDR2 (germline): SGHND, FRSKSL. CDR3 length equals 15 residues. V gave up 4 bases and J gave up 1 base; unmatched junction bases: 1. The CDR3 protein is CASSSGGGNTGQLYF. The CDR3 DNA, read in part, is TGTGCCAGCAGTTCTGGGGGGGGAAACACCGGGCAGCTCTAC.

Notes on this clone: The gene symbols are mouse symbols. The CDR3 is cut off 1 residue early in the read; its end comes from the germline J gene. V is TRBV26 and J is TRBJ2-7, with 11 bases matching TRBD1. Germline CDR1 is KGHPV and CDR2 is FQNQEV (reference sequence). V shed 6 bases, J shed 6 bases, and the junction held 1 base outside the gene matches. The CDR3 has 12 residues. The CDR3 sequence: CASRGQGVEQYF. CDR3 bases read: TGTGCCAGCAGGGGACAGGGGGTTGAACAGTAC.

Comments on this clone: Gene labels here are mouse ones. The read stops 1 residue short of the end of the CDR3; the missing end is completed from the germline J gene. This sequence joins TRBV26 and TRBJ2-7, with 8 bases identical to TRBD1. Germline V lookup: CDR1 KGHPV, CDR2 FQNQEV (reference sequence). The length of the CDR3 is 13 residues. The ends lost 4 bases at V and 4 bases at J; junction bases unmatched: 3. The CDR3 sequence: CASSPDRGYEQYF. The sequenced CDR3 bases are TGTGCCAGCAGTCCTGACAGGGGTTATGAACAGTAC. Drawing the rest from reference TRBV26 and TRBJ2-7, the complete variable domain is NSKVIQTPRYLVKGQGQKAKMRCIPEKGHPVVFWYQQNKNNEFKFLINFQNQEVLQQIDMTEKRFSAECPSNSPCSLEIQSSEAGDSALYLCASSPDRGYEQYFGPGTRLTVL.

Regarding this clone: Gene and germline names: mouse. The CDR3 end lies 1 residue beyond the end of the read and is filled in from the germline J gene. J is TRBJ2-7 and V is TRBV3; TRBD2 matches 9 bases. The junction had 5 bases not matched to a gene; V was cut back by 5 bases and J by 0 bases. Germline values: CDR1 SNHLY, CDR2 FYNGKV (reference sequence). The CDR3 extends over 15 amino acids. The sequenced CDR3 bases are TGTGCCAGCAGCCCCGGACTGGGGAGCTCCTATGAACAGTAC. It codes for CASSPGLGSSYEQY. The full-length CDR3 reads as CASSPGLGSSYEQYF.

Details on this clone: The germline and genes are mouse ones. The sequence runs out 1 residue before the end of the CDR3; the remainder is reconstructed from the germline J gene. The V gene is TRBV13-3, the J gene TRBJ2-4, with TRBD1 matching 9 bases. CDR3 length: 15 amino acids. In germline, CDR1 is NNHDY, CDR2 SYVADS. V was pared by 3 bases and J by 6 bases, with 8 bases of the junction left unmatched. The sequenced part of the CDR3 DNA is TGTGCCAGCAGTGGGCGGACAGGGGAGGGGAACACCTTGTAC. It yields the protein CASSGRTGEGNTLY. The CDR3 in its entirety is CASSGRTGEGNTLYF.

By proportion, this clone is medium-sized. Mouse germline and gene names are used. The sequenced fragment ends 1 residue before the CDR3 boundary, so the rest is inferred from the germline J gene. J is TRBJ2-5 and V is TRBV26; D not resolved. The V gene's germline CDR1 is KGHPV and CDR2 FQNQEV (reference sequence). Trimming stripped 2 bases from V and 0 bases from J, with 6 bases between. This CDR3 comprises 14 residues. The CDR3 sequence: CASSLTTNQDTQYF. The sequenced part of the CDR3 DNA is TGTGCCAGCAGTCTGACAACTAACCAAGACACCCAGTAC.

In its sample, this clone was seen a few times. The listed genes are named as in mouse. The read is 1 residue too short to cover the CDR3 end, so that end is filled in from the germline J gene. This chain uses TRBV12-1 with TRBJ2-5; 11 bases match TRBD2. Germline CDR1 is SGHSN and CDR2 is HYEKVE. The CDR3 consists of 16 residues. The junction had 6 bases not matched to a gene; V was cut back by 3 bases and J by 2 bases. The CDR3 reads CASSSGLGASQDTQYF. Partial CDR3 DNA: TGTGCCAGCTCTTCGGGACTGGGGGCCTCCCAAGACACCCAGTAC.

By its share, this clone is medium-sized (0.01 to 0.1%). All gene names here are mouse names. The read halts 1 residue ahead of the CDR3 end, with the missing end drawn from the germline J gene. The J gene is TRBJ1-1, the V gene TRBV26; 9 nucleotides agree with TRBD1. The CDR3 spans 15 residues. Germline values: CDR1 KGHPV, CDR2 FQNQEV (reference sequence). V was clipped by 2 bases and J by 4 bases; unmatched bases: 5. The CDR3 bases that were read are TGTGCCAGCAGTCTGACAGGGGGCCGAGGCACAGAAGTCTTC. The encoded protein is CASSLTGGRGTEVF. The whole CDR3 sequence reads CASSLTGGRGTEVFF.

Relative to its sample, this clone is medium-sized. Gene names follow the mouse nomenclature. The sequence runs out 1 residue before the end of the CDR3; the remainder is reconstructed from the germline J gene. The chain links TRBV26 to TRBJ2-1; TRBD1 aligns across 12 bases. V was clipped by 5 bases and J by 6 bases; unmatched bases: 2. This CDR3 is 14 amino acids long. The germline CDR1 and CDR2 sequences are KGHPV and FQNQEV (reference sequence). The sequenced part of the CDR3 DNA is TGTGCCAGCAGTTGGGACAGGGGGCTTGCTGAGCAGTTC. Encoded protein: CASSWDRGLAEQF. The full-length CDR3 reads as CASSWDRGLAEQFF.

As concerns this clone: The listed genes are named as in mouse. The read is 1 residue too short to cover the CDR3 end, so that end is filled in from the germline J gene. This chain connects TRBV20 to TRBJ1-2; weak D call: TRBD1 (5 bases). The CDR3 covers 13 residues. Trimming stripped 1 base from V and 2 bases from J, with 8 bases between. The germline gives CDR1 GFQATS, CDR2 STVNSAI. The CDR3 bases that were read are TGTGGTGCTAGGGCGGCAGGGAACTCCGACTACACC. Translated, it gives CGARAAGNSDYT. The whole CDR3 reads CGARAAGNSDYTF.

Concerning this clone: All gene names here are mouse names. Read coverage stops 1 residue before the CDR3 terminus; the germline J gene supplies the remainder. This rearrangement joins TRBV23 to TRBJ1-4. Germline V gene sequence: CDR1 KGHTA, CDR2 FQNQQP. CDR3 size: 12 residues. CDR3 sequence: CSSSQGNERLFF. CDR3 bases read: TGCTCCAGCAGTCAGGGCAACGAAAGATTATTT.

Note on this clone: Here the gene names and germline are mouse. The read comes to an end 1 residue before the CDR3 does, leaving the germline J gene to fill in the end. The chain joins TRBV3 to TRBJ1-3; a weak D match, TRBD1 (6 bases). CDR3 length: 15 residues. Trimming cost V 5 bases and J 0 bases, with 11 bases left between them. Germline V gives CDR1 SNHLY, CDR2 FYNGKV (reference sequence). This CDR3 reads CASSLQGNSGNTLYF. The DNA read from the CDR3 is TGTGCCAGCAGCCTACAGGGAAATTCTGGAAATACGCTCTAT. The whole variable domain, remainder taken from reference TRBV3 and TRBJ1-3, is GPKVLQIPSHQIIDMGQMVTLNCDPVSNHLYFYWYKQILGQQMEFLVNFYNGKVMEKSKLFKDQFSVERPDGSYFTLKIQPTALEDSAVYFCASSLQGNSGNTLYFGEGSRLIVV.

This clone has a single count. Mouse gene names and germline throughout. The CDR3 sequence: CASRTGGRNTLYF. The part of the CDR3 DNA that was read is TGTGCCAGCAGGACAGGGGGGAGGAACACCTTGTAC. The V gene is TRBV26, the J gene TRBJ2-4; 9 bases are shared with TRBD1. The CDR3 end is not reached by the read, which stops 1 residue before it; the germline J gene fills it in. This CDR3 contains 13 residues. Germline CDR1 reads KGHPV; CDR2 reads FQNQEV (reference sequence). The J segment lost 6 bases and the V segment lost 6 bases, leaving 4 bases of the junction unmatched. Full variable domain (missing parts from reference TRBV26 and TRBJ2-4): NSKVIQTPRYLVKGQGQKAKMRCIPEKGHPVVFWYQQNKNNEFKFLINFQNQEVLQQIDMTEKRFSAECPSNSPCSLEIQSSEAGDSALYLCASRTGGRNTLYFGAGTRLSVL.

In the case of this clone: The genes are named according to mouse. The CDR3 end lies 1 residue beyond the end of the read and is filled in from the germline J gene. The chain joins TRBV26 to TRBJ2-3, with D maybe TRBD1 (5 bases). The germline gives CDR1 KGHPV, CDR2 FQNQEV (reference sequence). Between the trimmed V and J ends, which lost 2 bases and 1 base, there was a span of 10 bases. The CDR3 runs 15 residues. CDR3 sequence reads: CASSLRGRGAETLYF. CDR3 DNA (partial): TGTGCCAGCAGTCTGAGGGGAAGGGGTGCAGAAACGCTGTAT.